The 2 T cell receptor beta chains presented below share a single source sample, sequenced in a study of T cells in Graves' hyperthyroidism and ophthalmopathy. RNA transcripts provided the source from which TCR beta CDR3 regions were amplified. A first-round RT-PCR of the TCR CDR3 used the HTBI primer set. TCRdb reprocessed the multiplex PCR reads with MiXCR, giving one entry per CDR3 protein. The sample records about 350,000 distinct CDR3 sequences, around 14% being singletons. Material for sequencing was blood. The origin of the receptors is a woman aged 25-40 years with Graves' hyperthyroidism.

This clonotype was recorded many times. This sequence joins TRBV6-1 and TRBJ2-2; 11 bases fit TRBD2. The germline gives CDR1 MNHNS, CDR2 SASEGT. The CDR3 is 18 residues long. V lost 5 bases, J lost 0 bases, and 8 bases stayed unmatched. This CDR3 reads CASSRTLAGGTNTGELFF. The DNA of the CDR3 is TGTGCCAGCAGTAGAACTTTAGCGGGAGGGACGAACACCGGGGAGCTGTTTTTT.

This clonotype was detected many times. CDR3 sequence (DNA): TGTGCCACCAGCAGGACCCGGACAGGGAACAGTGCCTACAATGAGCAGTTCTTC. Translated: CATSRTRTGNSAYNEQFF. V usage is TRBV15 and J usage is TRBJ2-1, with 8 bases aligning to TRBD1. Trimming removed 3 bases from V and 2 bases from J; junction bases left unmatched: 12. The germline V gene has CDR1 LNHNV and CDR2 YYDKDF (reference sequence). This CDR3 region has 18 residues.